One sample yielded the 17 T cell receptor beta chains listed below, sequenced in a study of shared T cell receptors in the human thymus. The assay was immunoSEQ multiplex PCR, and TCRdb's table has in-frame clones only and misses some. The sample contains 650,000 to 950,000 clones, 70% to 90% of which appear only once. These records were also assigned to another study, of human thymus T cells.

The sample taken for sequencing was thymocytes. These receptors were obtained from a girl under three years old with a congenital heart defect.

CDR3 residues: CASSLEYRSWVYGYTF. CDR3 coding DNA: TGTGCCAGCAGCTTAGAGTACCGGAGCTGGGTGTATGGCTACACCTTC. This chain connects TRBV7-9 to TRBJ1-2; D uncertain. V was clipped by 1 base and J by 5 bases, with 17 bases between them. Germline V gives CDR1 SEHNR, CDR2 FQNEAQ (reference sequence). CDR3 size: 16 residues.

This clone was counted once. This chain uses TRBV7-6 with TRBJ1-1; 12 bases are shared with TRBD1. Unmatched junction bases numbered 9, after V lost 2 bases and J lost 2 bases. Germline CDR1 reads SGHVS; CDR2 reads FNYEAQ. This CDR3 is built from 18 residues. CDR3 protein: CASSLSGGQGAYNTEAFF. The CDR3 nucleotides are TGTGCCAGCAGCTTATCGGGGGGACAGGGGGCTTATAACACTGAAGCTTTCTTT.

The chain couples TRBV6-1 to TRBJ2-1; D not resolved. The CDR3 consists of 14 residues. With 3 bases removed from V and 8 bases from J, the gap between germline ends came to 14 bases. The germline gives CDR1 MNHNS, CDR2 SASEGT. In DNA form, the CDR3 reads TGTGCCAGCAGTGAGGTCGGGTATTGGGATGAGCAGTTCTTC. It specifies CASSEVGYWDEQFF.

The chain recombines TRBV4-1 with TRBJ2-7; tentative D call: TRBD2 (5 bases). CDR3 length: 20 residues. V gave up 0 bases and J gave up 3 bases, with 27 bases separating them. Germline CDR1 MGHRA, CDR2 YSYEKL. Written as DNA, the CDR3 is TGCGCCAGCAGCCAAGATAGGAGGACTGGACCGAAAACCACGTTCTACGAGCAGTACTTC. Encoded protein: CASSQDRRTGPKTTFYEQYF.

The V gene is TRBV27, the J gene TRBJ2-7; 11 bases line up with TRBD2. The germline V gene has CDR1 MNHEY and CDR2 SMNVEV (reference sequence). Unmatched junction bases numbered 8, after V lost 5 bases and J lost 2 bases. The CDR3 runs 16 residues. The CDR3 spells CASSPQTSGEPYEQYF. CDR3 in DNA: TGTGCCAGCAGTCCACAGACTAGCGGGGAACCCTACGAGCAGTACTTC.

The V gene is TRBV5-6, the J gene TRBJ2-3; TRBD1 might be the D (5 bases). CDR3 length: 16 residues. CDR1 and CDR2 from the germline V gene are SGHDT and YYEEEE. Deletions cut 2 bases from V and 3 bases from J, with 16 bases between. Written as DNA, the CDR3 is TGTGCCAGCAGCTTATTTTGGGGCAGGGTGACAGATACGCAGTATTTT. It encodes CASSLFWGRVTDTQYF.

The V and J genes are TRBV7-9 and TRBJ1-1; D might be TRBD1 (5 bases). The germline CDR1 and CDR2 sequences are SEHNR and FQNEAQ (reference sequence). V gave up 1 base and J gave up 2 bases, with 8 bases separating them. CDR3 length: 14 amino acids. CDR3 sequence reads: CASSLGGNNTEAFF. DNA of the CDR3: TGTGCCAGCAGCTTAGGGGGCAACAACACTGAAGCTTTCTTT.

The J gene is TRBJ1-6, the V gene TRBV5-1; no reliable D call. The ends were cut back, 1 base at V and 6 bases at J, with 5 bases in the middle. The CDR3 runs to 13 residues. The germline gives CDR1 SGHRS, CDR2 YFSETQ. This CDR3 is CASSLHFNSPLHF. CDR3 bases: TGCGCCAGCAGCTTGCACTTTAATTCACCCCTCCACTTT.

The CDR3 here is CASSRTGYNEQFF. The DNA of the CDR3 is TGTGCCAGTAGTAGGACAGGCTACAATGAGCAGTTCTTC. The chain combines TRBV19 with TRBJ2-1, with 7 bases matching TRBD1. Germline V gene data show CDR1 as LNHDA and CDR2 as SQIVND (reference sequence). V shed 4 bases and J 3 bases; nucleotides not matched to a gene: 0. This CDR3 contains 13 residues.

The chain joins TRBV18 to TRBJ2-7, with 15 bases aligning to TRBD2. The CDR3 extends over 19 amino acids. The V gene end was trimmed by 0 bases and the J gene end by 0 bases; junction bases not matched to a gene: 6. Looked up from germline, CDR1 is KGHSH and CDR2 is LQKENI. CDR3 DNA: TGTGCCAGCTCACCACCTGGGACTAGCGGGGGGCCCAGCTCCTACGAGCAGTACTTC. Protein: CASSPPGTSGGPSSYEQYF.

The chain uses TRBV6-1 and TRBJ1-1, with TRBD1 identical over 7 bases. V shed 7 bases and J 3 bases; nucleotides not matched to a gene: 5. CDR3 size: 13 residues. The germline gives CDR1 MNHNS, CDR2 SASEGT. The CDR3, as DNA: TGTGCCAGCATTCAAGGACAGGACACTGAAGCTTTCTTT. This codes for CASIQGQDTEAFF.

CDR3 loop: CASSEAALGRSYGYTF. The DNA for the CDR3 is TGTGCCAGCAGTGAAGCGGCCCTGGGGAGGTCCTATGGCTACACCTTC. J is TRBJ1-2 and V is TRBV25-1; no definite D call. The CDR3 extends over 16 amino acids. The germline V gene encodes CDR1 MGHDK and CDR2 SYGVNS. V dropped 2 bases and J dropped 4 bases, with 17 bases sitting between them.

As for this clone: Other DNA variants within this sample encode the same CDR3. The chain carries TRBV28 and TRBJ2-1, with D perhaps TRBD1 (6 bases). Trimming removed 7 bases from V and 8 bases from J, with 18 bases in between. The CDR3 totals 14 residues. Germline-derived CDR1 and CDR2 are MDHEN and SYDVKM. The CDR3 here is CASTLGGVRDEQFF. For the CDR3, the DNA is TGTGCCAGCACTCTAGGGGGAGTTCGCGATGAGCAGTTCTTC.

The rearrangement links TRBV6-6 to TRBJ2-7; D gene unclear. The CDR3 runs 14 residues. Trimming left V 2 bases short and J 2 bases short, with 10 bases between. Germline assignment: CDR1 MNHNY and CDR2 SVGAGI (reference sequence). The CDR3 coding sequence is TGTGCCAGCAGTTACCCCCAGACACCCTACGAGCAGTACTTC. This gives the protein CASSYPQTPYEQYF.

This chain connects TRBV9 to TRBJ1-2; 7 nucleotides line up with TRBD1. The CDR3 has 15 residues. CDR1 is SGDLS, CDR2 YYNGEE, per germline. Unmatched junction bases numbered 8, after V lost 3 bases and J lost 3 bases. CDR3 in amino acids: CASSGKRTGDYGYTF. In DNA, the CDR3 is TGTGCCAGCAGCGGAAAAAGGACAGGAGACTATGGCTACACCTTC. Full variable domain (remainder filled in from reference TRBV9 and TRBJ1-2): DSGVTQTPKHLITATGQRVTLRCSPRSGDLSVYWYQQSLDQGLQFLIQYYNGEERAKGNILERFSAQQFPDLHSELNLSSLELGDSALYFCASSGKRTGDYGYTFGSGTRLTVV.

The chain recombines TRBV7-6 with TRBJ1-2; TRBD1 aligns across 7 bases. The CDR3 sequence is 19 residues long. J gave up 4 bases and V 5 bases, and 22 bases lay outside the gene matches. Per germline, CDR1 SGHVS and CDR2 FNYEAQ. The CDR3 DNA reads TGTGCCAGCAGCCACTCCCAAAATCCACAGGGGCGGAGGAGCTATGGCTACACCTTC. Its translation is CASSHSQNPQGRRSYGYTF.

This clone was seen once. CDR3 sequence (DNA): TGTGCCAGCAGCCCGGGGGTCGGCTACACCTTC. Translating it yields CASSPGVGYTF. The rearrangement joins TRBV11-1 to TRBJ1-2, with D possibly TRBD1 on 5 matching bases. Germline CDR1 SGHAT, CDR2 FQDESV (reference sequence). V shed 5 bases and J shed 8 bases, with 9 bases lying between them. CDR3 length: 11 amino acids.